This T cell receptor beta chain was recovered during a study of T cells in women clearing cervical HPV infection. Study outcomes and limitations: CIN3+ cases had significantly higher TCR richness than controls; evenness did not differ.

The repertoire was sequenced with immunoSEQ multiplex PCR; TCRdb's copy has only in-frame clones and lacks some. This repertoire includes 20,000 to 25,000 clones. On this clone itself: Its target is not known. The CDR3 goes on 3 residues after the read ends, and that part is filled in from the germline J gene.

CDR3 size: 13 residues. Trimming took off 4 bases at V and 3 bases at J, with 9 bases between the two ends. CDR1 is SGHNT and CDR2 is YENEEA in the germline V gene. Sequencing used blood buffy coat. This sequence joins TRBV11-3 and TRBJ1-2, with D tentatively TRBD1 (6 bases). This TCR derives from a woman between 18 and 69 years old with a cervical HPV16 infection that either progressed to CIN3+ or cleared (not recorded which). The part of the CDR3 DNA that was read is TGTGCCAGCAGCTGGCGGACAGACTATGGC. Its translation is CASSWRTDYG. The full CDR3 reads CASSWRTDYGYTF.